Shown below are 30 T cell receptor beta chains from a single sample sequenced in a study of beta chain features in type 1 diabetes. Reverse transcription of all isolated RNA meant that expressed TCRB transcripts were sequenced. The table came from immunoSEQ multiplex PCR; TCRdb's copy has only in-frame clones and leaves some out. This table has 200,000 to 250,000 clones, 25% to 30% appearing once. What was sequenced was central memory CD4+ T cells from blood. These receptor sequences come from a man younger than 40 in good health.

This clone was picked up a small number of times. The chain uses TRBV18 and TRBJ2-2; the D is unclear. Trimming took 0 bases from V and 4 from J, leaving 12 bases between them. The germline CDR1 and CDR2 sequences are KGHSH and LQKENI. The CDR3 runs to 16 residues. The CDR3 reads CASSPPSKISTGELFF. The CDR3 DNA is TGTGCCAGCTCACCACCGAGCAAAATCAGCACCGGGGAGCTGTTTTTT.

The J gene is TRBJ2-1, the V gene TRBV7-2, with D perhaps matching TRBD1 (6 bases). CDR1 and CDR2 from the germline V gene are SGHTA and FQGNSA. The CDR3 runs to 17 residues. Trimming stripped 5 bases from V and 3 bases from J, with 20 bases between. CDR3 region: CASSRGRAQQGYNEQFF. Written as DNA, the CDR3 is TGTGCCAGCAGCCGCGGACGGGCCCAACAGGGCTACAATGAGCAGTTCTTC.

The V and J genes are TRBV5-4 and TRBJ2-3, with 10 nucleotides matching TRBD2. Unmatched junction bases numbered 1, after V lost 2 bases and J lost 1 base. Germline lookup yields CDR1 SGHNT and CDR2 YYREEE (reference sequence). This CDR3 spans 15 amino acids. CDR3 loop: CASSFGTSGTDTQYF. CDR3 nucleotide sequence: TGTGCCAGCAGCTTCGGGACTAGCGGCACAGATACGCAGTATTTT. Supplemented by reference TRBV5-4 and TRBJ2-3, the full variable domain reads ETGVTQSPTHLIKTRGQQVTLRCSSQSGHNTVSWYQQALGQGPQFIFQYYREEENGRGNFPPRFSGLQFPNYSSELNVNALELDDSALYLCASSFGTSGTDTQYFGPGTRLTVL.

This chain joins TRBV4-2 and TRBJ2-3; D perhaps matches TRBD2 (6 bases). Germline V gene sequence: CDR1 LGHNA, CDR2 YNFKEQ. Trimming left V 1 base short and J 4 bases short, with 18 bases between. This CDR3 has 17 residues. CDR3 coding DNA: TGTGCCAGCAGCCAAGGGTTCGGCGGGGTTGGAGCAGATACGCAGTATTTT. It is translated as CASSQGFGGVGADTQYF.

This clone was seen repeatedly, ten times or more. The sample contains more than one DNA sequence encoding this CDR3. The chain combines TRBV4-1 with TRBJ1-2; 7 positions agree with TRBD1. CDR1 and CDR2 (germline): MGHRA, YSYEKL. CDR3 length equals 15 residues. The V gene end was trimmed by 2 bases and the J gene end by 5 bases; junction bases not matched to a gene: 8. CDR3 in DNA: TGCGCCAGCAGCCAACCATCAAGGGGGCTGTATGGCTACACCTTC. It is translated as CASSQPSRGLYGYTF.

This clone was counted only a few times. The rearrangement uses TRBV7-8 and TRBJ2-1; D unclear. The germline gives CDR1 SGHVS, CDR2 FQNEAQ. The CDR3 covers 11 residues. The V end lost 5 bases, the J end lost 5 bases, and 4 bases lay between the germline ends. The DNA for the CDR3 is TGTGCCAGCAGCCGTAACAATGAGCAGTTCTTC. This encodes CASSRNNEQFF.

The DNA of the CDR3 is TGCGCCAGCAGTAGCGGGGAGAACGCCCACGAGCAGTACTTC. Residues: CASSSGENAHEQYF. The V and J genes are TRBV5-1 and TRBJ2-7; 8 bases fit TRBD2. J was trimmed by 5 bases and V by 5 bases; bases with no gene match: 9. In germline, CDR1 is SGHRS, CDR2 YFSETQ. This CDR3 has 14 amino acids.

In this sample, this clone turned up a few times. The rearrangement links TRBV7-9 to TRBJ2-1; D is unresolved. Deletions cut 5 bases from V and 5 bases from J, with 4 bases between. Germline CDR1 is SEHNR and CDR2 is FQNEAQ (reference sequence). This CDR3 comprises 11 residues. CDR3 sequence (DNA): TGTGCCAGCAGCCCGGACAATGAGCAGTTCTTC. This translates into CASSPDNEQFF. The full variable domain, its missing parts supplied by reference TRBV7-9 and TRBJ2-1, is DTGVSQNPRHKITKRGQNVTFRCDPISEHNRLYWYRQTLGQGPEFLTYFQNEAQLEKSRLLSDRFSAERPKGSFSTLEIQRTEQGDSAMYLCASSPDNEQFFGPGTRLTVL.

The chain uses TRBV29-1 and TRBJ2-3, with 8 bases matching TRBD2. Germline CDR1 is SQVTM and CDR2 is ANQGSEA. V lost 6 bases to trimming and J lost 1 base; unmatched junction nucleotides: 0. The CDR3 has 12 amino acids. The CDR3 reads CSVLAGTDTQYF. The DNA of the CDR3 is TGCAGCGTACTAGCGGGCACAGATACGCAGTATTTT.

V is TRBV7-2 and J is TRBJ2-4; D not resolved. The CDR3 spans 12 residues. Germline CDR1 and CDR2: SGHTA and FQGNSA. With 5 bases removed from V and 2 bases from J, the gap between germline ends came to 4 bases. CDR3 sequence: CASSPSKNIQYF. The CDR3 nucleotides read TGTGCCAGCAGCCCCTCCAAAAACATTCAGTACTTC.

The J gene is TRBJ2-1, the V gene TRBV5-6; 9 bases match TRBD1. The V gene end was trimmed by 4 bases and the J gene end by 11 bases; junction bases not matched to a gene: 10. The CDR3 is 14 residues long. Germline lookup yields CDR1 SGHDT and CDR2 YYEEEE. DNA of the CDR3: TGTGCCAGCAGCCTCCCGGGACAGGGAATGAAGCAGTTCTTC. Encoded protein: CASSLPGQGMKQFF.

The chain joins TRBV13 to TRBJ2-7; 9 bases line up with TRBD1. This CDR3 is built from 16 residues. Germline trimming cut 2 bases from V and 0 bases from J; bases unmatched to any gene: 5. Germline CDR1 PRHDT, CDR2 FYEKMQ (reference sequence). The CDR3 sequence: CASSLQGQGSSYEQYF. In nucleotides, the CDR3 is TGTGCCAGCAGCTTACAGGGACAGGGAAGCTCCTACGAGCAGTACTTC.

CDR3 DNA: TGTGCCCAGGGGGGACTTCGGGGGACTGAAGCTTTCTTT. As protein: CAQGGLRGTEAFF. The rearrangement joins TRBV30 to TRBJ1-1; 7 nucleotides agree with TRBD1. The length of the CDR3 is 13 residues. J lost 5 bases, V lost 8 bases, and 11 bases had no gene match. Per germline, CDR1 GTSNPN and CDR2 SVGIG (reference sequence).

The rearrangement links TRBV25-1 to TRBJ1-5; TRBD1 agrees at 8 bases. Germline V gene lookup returns CDR1 MGHDK and CDR2 SYGVNS. Trimming cost V 3 bases and J 1 base; bases outside gene matches: 5. This CDR3 has 16 residues. CDR3 sequence (DNA): TGTGCCAGCAGTGACGGACAGGGCGGGAGCAATCAGCCCCAGCATTTT. As protein: CASSDGQGGSNQPQHF.

This clone was detected a few times. This chain joins TRBV27 and TRBJ1-6; TRBD1 matches 7 bases. V was pared by 6 bases and J by 9 bases, with 5 bases of the junction left unmatched. Germline lookup yields CDR1 MNHEY and CDR2 SMNVEV (reference sequence). CDR3 size: 13 residues. This chain's CDR3 is CASRNRGSSPLHF. CDR3 sequence (DNA): TGTGCCAGCAGAAACAGGGGCAGTTCACCCCTCCACTTT.

This clone was seen more than once but under ten times. In nucleotides, the CDR3 is TGTGCCATCAGTGAGTCCGGAGGGATTCTGCAGCCCCAGCATTTT. It translates to CAISESGGILQPQHF. The V call is TRBV10-3, the J call TRBJ1-5; no clear D gene. V gave up 0 bases and J gave up 7 bases, with 13 bases separating them. CDR3 length equals 15 residues. Germline CDR1 reads ENHRY; CDR2 reads SYGVKD.

This clone was recorded many times. The chain recombines TRBV5-1 with TRBJ2-1, with 12 bases matching TRBD1. The CDR3 contains 15 residues. Germline CDR1 reads SGHRS; CDR2 reads YFSETQ. V shed 3 bases and J 6 bases; nucleotides not matched to a gene: 4. Here the CDR3 DNA reads TGCGCCAGCAGCTCGGGACAGGGGGCACCCAATGAGCAGTTCTTC. Its translation: CASSSGQGAPNEQFF.

This clone was counted only a few times. This chain links TRBV7-9 with TRBJ2-1; no clear D gene. CDR3 length: 13 amino acids. Trimming cost V 6 bases and J 9 bases, with 15 bases left between them. Germline CDR1 reads SEHNR; CDR2 reads FQNEAQ (reference sequence). This chain's CDR3 is CASSLEPISEQFF. DNA of the CDR3: TGTGCCAGCAGTTTGGAACCGATTAGTGAGCAGTTCTTC. The full variable domain, with the rest looked up from reference TRBV7-9 and TRBJ2-1, is DTGVSQNPRHKITKRGQNVTFRCDPISEHNRLYWYRQTLGQGPEFLTYFQNEAQLEKSRLLSDRFSAERPKGSFSTLEIQRTEQGDSAMYLCASSLEPISEQFFGPGTRLTVL.

The chain joins TRBV2 to TRBJ2-7; 10 bases are shared with TRBD1. The CDR3 length is 13 residues. J gave up 6 bases and V 5 bases, and 4 bases lay outside the gene matches. Germline lookup yields CDR1 SNHLY and CDR2 FYNNEI. The CDR3 loop reads CASSFDRGLEQYF. In nucleotides, the CDR3 is TGTGCCAGCAGTTTCGACAGGGGGCTCGAGCAGTACTTC.

The CDR3 here is CASSLGTSITDTQYF. In DNA form, the CDR3 reads TGTGCCAGCAGCTTAGGGACTAGCATCACAGATACGCAGTATTTT. This chain connects TRBV7-7 to TRBJ2-3; 8 bases are a match to TRBD2. The V gene's germline CDR1 is SSHAT and CDR2 FNYEAQ (reference sequence). The CDR3 extends over 15 amino acids. The junction had 2 bases not matched to a gene; V was cut back by 1 base and J by 2 bases.

The chain uses TRBV25-1 and TRBJ2-6; the D is unclear. Germline CDR1 is MGHDK and CDR2 is SYGVNS. Trimming pared 5 bases from V and 0 bases from J, leaving 5 bases between. The CDR3 has 14 amino acids. In nucleotides, the CDR3 is TGTGCCAGCAGTCTGCGCTCTGGGGCCAACGTCCTGACTTTC. Its protein is CASSLRSGANVLTF.

The chain combines TRBV5-4 with TRBJ2-2; no clear D gene. V was trimmed by 2 bases and J by 4 bases, leaving 15 bases between them. CDR1 SGHNT and CDR2 YYREEE come from the germline V gene (reference sequence). The CDR3 sequence is 16 residues long. CDR3 bases: TGTGCCAGCAGCTTCGGGCCCGCTCAAGGCACCGGGGAGCTGTTTTTT. Its protein is CASSFGPAQGTGELFF.

The chain combines TRBV25-1 with TRBJ2-7; D ambiguous. The J call is uncertain, as TRBJ2-5 better fits the DNA end. Per germline, CDR1 MGHDK and CDR2 SYGVNS. The length of the CDR3 is 12 residues. The CDR3 DNA is TGTGCCAGCAGTGAACCTCTCCAGACCCAGTACTTC. This translates into CASSEPLQTQYF.

This clone was seen a handful of times. The chain joins TRBV13 to TRBJ1-1; D is unclear. V was trimmed by 5 bases and J by 1 base, leaving 11 bases between them. Germline V CDR1 and CDR2: PRHDT, FYEKMQ (reference sequence). CDR3 length: 14 amino acids. The CDR3 loop is CASSRRRTNTEAFF. The CDR3 coding sequence is TGTGCCAGCAGCCGCCGGCGGACGAACACTGAAGCTTTCTTT.

On this clone: This CDR3 is also generated by other DNA sequences in the sample. The V and J genes are TRBV7-9 and TRBJ2-7, with D hard to call. The germline V gene encodes CDR1 SEHNR and CDR2 FQNEAQ (reference sequence). V lost 1 base and J 0 bases, leaving 7 bases between the germline ends. The CDR3 length is 14 residues. CDR3 bases: TGTGCCAGCAGCTTAGACAAGAGCTCCTACGAGCAGTACTTC. It codes for CASSLDKSSYEQYF. Based on the CDR3 plus reference TRBV7-9 and TRBJ2-7, the full variable domain is DTGVSQNPRHKITKRGQNVTFRCDPISEHNRLYWYRQTLGQGPEFLTYFQNEAQLEKSRLLSDRFSAERPKGSFSTLEIQRTEQGDSAMYLCASSLDKSSYEQYFGPGTRLTVT.

V usage is TRBV11-2 and J usage is TRBJ2-5; D is possibly TRBD1 (6 bases). Between the trimmed V and J ends, which lost 1 base and 6 bases, there was a span of 6 bases. CDR1 is SGHAT, CDR2 FQNNGV, per germline. The CDR3 covers 12 residues. The CDR3 sequence is CASSLGGQTQYF. CDR3 bases: TGTGCCAGCAGCTTAGGGGGGCAGACCCAGTACTTC.

The CDR3 DNA follows: TGTGCCAGCACCCCCGGCACTAGCGGACTGATCTACGAGCAGTACTTC. Encoded protein: CASTPGTSGLIYEQYF. This chain connects TRBV11-2 to TRBJ2-7, with TRBD2 identical over 8 bases. V shed 7 bases, J shed 3 bases, and the junction held 14 bases outside the gene matches. This CDR3 comprises 16 residues. Germline CDR1 and CDR2: SGHAT and FQNNGV.

The chain uses TRBV25-1 and TRBJ1-4; unclear D gene. V shed 3 bases and J shed 8 bases, with 4 bases lying between them. Germline-derived CDR1 and CDR2 are MGHDK and SYGVNS. The CDR3 has 11 amino acids. The CDR3 sequence: CASSDREKLFF. CDR3 in DNA: TGTGCCAGCAGTGACCGGGAAAAACTGTTTTTT.

The rearrangement joins TRBV30 to TRBJ2-2; D possibly corresponds to TRBD2 (5 bases). V lost 8 bases to trimming and J lost 5 bases, with 21 bases between them. The CDR3 totals 15 residues. Germline assignment: CDR1 GTSNPN and CDR2 SVGIG (reference sequence). CDR3 residues: CARTRGGSGTGELFF. The CDR3 bases are TGTGCCCGGACCCGGGGTGGGAGCGGTACCGGGGAGCTGTTTTTT.

There are many counts of this clone. Other nucleotide sequences from this sample produce the same CDR3. The rearrangement uses TRBV7-9 and TRBJ1-4; D is undetermined. V was trimmed by 3 bases and J by 0 bases, leaving 8 bases between them. This CDR3 comprises 15 residues. Per the germline V gene, CDR1 is SEHNR and CDR2 is FQNEAQ (reference sequence). The CDR3 loop is CASSFPSTTNEKLFF. CDR3 coding DNA: TGTGCCAGCAGCTTTCCATCGACAACTAATGAAAAACTGTTTTTT.